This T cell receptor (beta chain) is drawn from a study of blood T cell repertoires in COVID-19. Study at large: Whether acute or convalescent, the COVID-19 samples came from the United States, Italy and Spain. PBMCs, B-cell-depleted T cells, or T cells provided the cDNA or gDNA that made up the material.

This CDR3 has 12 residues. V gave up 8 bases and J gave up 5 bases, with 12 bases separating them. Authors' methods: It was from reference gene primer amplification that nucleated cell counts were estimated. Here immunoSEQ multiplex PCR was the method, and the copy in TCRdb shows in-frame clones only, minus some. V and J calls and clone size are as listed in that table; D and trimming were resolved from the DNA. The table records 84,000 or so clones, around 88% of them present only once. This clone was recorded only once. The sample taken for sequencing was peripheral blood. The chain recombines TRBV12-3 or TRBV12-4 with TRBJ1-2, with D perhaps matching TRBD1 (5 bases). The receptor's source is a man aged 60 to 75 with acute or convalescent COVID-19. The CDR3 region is CASLGGLYGYTF. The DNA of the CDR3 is TGTGCCAGCTTGGGGGGACTATATGGCTACACCTTC.